This T cell receptor (beta chain) came from a study of blood T cell repertoires in COVID-19. Study at large: From the United States, Italy and Spain came samples of acute and convalescent COVID-19. The cDNA or gDNA used as material had been derived from T cells, B-cell-depleted T cells, or PBMCs.

Libraries were prepared by immunoSEQ multiplex PCR; TCRdb keeps only in-frame clonotypes and omits some of them. This sample carries 55,000 to 85,000 clones, roughly 86% of them seen once, and the ten largest clones take more than 0.7%. This clone has only one observation. The V end was cut by 5 bases, the J end by 1 base, with 9 bases between. Germline CDR1 and CDR2: SGHNT and YENEEA. The CDR3 contains 13 residues. This TCR derives from a woman in her seventies with acute or convalescent COVID-19. V gene TRBV11-3 combines with J gene TRBJ2-7; tentatively, D is TRBD1 (6 bases). Material: peripheral blood. The CDR3 here is CASSATGSYEQYF. DNA for the CDR3: TGTGCCAGCAGCGCCACAGGGTCCTACGAGCAGTACTTC.